Listed below are T cell receptor beta chains from one sample, sequenced in a study of blood T cell repertoires in COVID-19. TCRdb keeps only in-frame clones here, not all; method: immunoSEQ multiplex PCR. The sample lists more than 80,000 clones; 82% were seen once. The sequenced sample was peripheral blood. The origin of the receptors is a man in his fifties or sixties with active or convalescent COVID-19. The CDR3 runs from the conserved cysteine through the conserved F or W. D genes are given only for firm matches. Clone size is shown for a subset of rows, as once, few, many or a class of expanded clone.

clone size	V gene	J gene	D gene	CDR3 protein	CDR3 DNA
-	TRBV5-1	TRBJ2-4	-	CASSPSVAKNIQYF	TGCGCCAGCAGCCCCAGCGTAGCCAAAAACATTCAGTACTTC
-	TRBV30	TRBJ2-4	-	CARSKGGDSNIQYF	TGTGCCCGCTCCAAGGGGGGGGACTCAAACATTCAGTACTTC
-	TRBV28	TRBJ2-3	-	CASSLHSNTDTQYF	TGTGCCAGCAGTTTGCATTCTAACACAGATACGCAGTATTTT
-	TRBV5-1	TRBJ2-2	TRBD1	CASSSGQGATGELFF	TGCGCCAGCAGCTCGGGACAGGGGGCCACCGGGGAGCTGTTTTTT
once	TRBV9	TRBJ1-3	-	CASSVGGTNTIYF	TGTGCCAGCAGCGTAGGTGGCACAAACACCATATATTTT
-	TRBV28	TRBJ1-5	-	CASSLTGIFQPQHF	TGTGCCAGCAGTTTAACAGGGATTTTTCAGCCCCAGCATTTT
-	TRBV5-8	TRBJ1-1	-	CASSLEQSTEAFF	TGTGCCAGCAGCTTGGAACAGAGCACTGAAGCTTTCTTT
-	TRBV12-3/TRBV12-4	TRBJ2-3	-	CASSSTDTQYF	TGTGCCAGCAGTTCGACAGATACGCAGTATTTT
-	TRBV24-1	TRBJ2-3	TRBD1	CATVGQPNTDTQYF	TGTGCCACCGTGGGACAGCCCAACACAGATACGCAGTATTTT
-	TRBV5-1	TRBJ2-1	-	CASSPGRVQVQFF	TGCGCCAGCAGCCCTGGCCGGGTACAGGTCCAGTTCTTC
once	TRBV11-3	TRBJ2-1	TRBD1	CASSSLGQYNEQFF	TGTGCCAGCAGCTCTCTGGGACAGTACAATGAGCAGTTCTTC
medium-sized	TRBV7-2	TRBJ1-2	-	CASSFPAGYGYTF	TGTGCCAGCAGCTTCCCAGCGGGCTATGGCTACACCTTC
-	TRBV19	TRBJ1-6	-	CASSQVLGSPLHF	TGTGCCAGTAGTCAAGTACTTGGTTCACCCCTCCACTTT
-	TRBV19	TRBJ2-7	TRBD1	CASSGTGIGEQYF	TGTGCCAGTAGTGGGACAGGGATTGGCGAGCAGTACTTC
-	TRBV3-1/TRBV3-2	TRBJ1-2	-	CASSQTQGPYGYTF	TGTGCCAGCAGCCAGACACAGGGCCCCTATGGCTACACCTTC
-	TRBV20-1	TRBJ1-6	-	CSARDTFHF	TGCAGTGCGAGAGACACATTCCACTTT
-	TRBV5-1	TRBJ2-5	TRBD1	CASKGTGVETQYF	TGCGCCAGCAAAGGGACAGGGGTTGAGACCCAGTACTTC
-	TRBV10-2	TRBJ1-1	TRBD1	CASLDRVGLRTEAFF	TGCGCCAGCCTCGACAGGGTGGGCCTACGCACTGAAGCTTTCTTT
-	TRBV6-2/TRBV6-3	TRBJ2-3	TRBD1	CASSYDGTGLTDTQYF	TGTGCCAGCAGTTACGACGGGACAGGGTTAACAGATACGCAGTATTTT
-	TRBV6-1	TRBJ2-4	-	CASSGRDSNLAKNIQYF	TGTGCCAGCAGTGGGAGGGATTCTAACCTAGCCAAAAACATTCAGTACTTC
once	TRBV6-1	TRBJ1-1	-	CASSEAQGVREAFF	TGTGCCAGCAGTGAAGCCCAGGGTGTCCGTGAAGCTTTCTTT
-	TRBV2	TRBJ2-5	TRBD2	CASSGTSRWETQYF	TGTGCCAGCAGTGGGACTAGTCGCTGGGAGACCCAGTACTTC
-	TRBV7-2	TRBJ2-6	-	CASSPGFAGANVLTF	TGTGCCAGCAGCCCAGGGTTTGCTGGGGCCAACGTCCTGACTTTC
-	TRBV5-1	TRBJ1-1	-	CASSPQGTDTEAFF	TGCGCCAGCAGCCCGCAGGGTACGGACACTGAAGCTTTCTTT
-	TRBV6-6	TRBJ1-1	-	CASSAGLAEAFF	TGTGCCAGCAGCGCAGGGTTAGCTGAAGCTTTCTTT
-	TRBV5-1	TRBJ1-3	-	CASSWDTLDSGNTIYF	TGCGCCAGCAGCTGGGACACCCTCGACTCTGGAAACACCATATATTTT
-	TRBV6-4	TRBJ1-1	-	CASSDSKDINTEAFF	TGTGCCAGCAGTGACTCAAAGGACATCAACACTGAAGCTTTCTTT
-	TRBV30	TRBJ2-2	-	CAWVPGTGRTGELFF	TGTGCCTGGGTTCCTGGGACGGGGAGGACCGGGGAGCTGTTTTTT
few	TRBV2	TRBJ1-1	-	CASSEGGAEAFF	TGTGCCAGCAGTGAGGGTGGGGCCGAAGCTTTCTTT
-	TRBV29-1	TRBJ2-3	TRBD1	CSVWPDRRTDTQYF	TGCAGCGTTTGGCCGGACAGGCGCACAGATACGCAGTATTTT
-	TRBV12-3/TRBV12-4	TRBJ1-5	TRBD1	CASRQGGNQPQHF	TGTGCCAGCAGACAGGGGGGCAATCAGCCCCAGCATTTT
-	TRBV6-5	TRBJ2-5	-	CASSYLETQYF	TGTGCCAGCAGTTATCTAGAGACCCAGTACTTC
-	TRBV27	TRBJ1-2	-	CASSSPGSGYTF	TGTGCCAGCAGTTCCCCGGGTTCTGGCTACACCTTC
once	TRBV19	TRBJ2-5	-	CASSEGRGGTQYF	TGTGCCAGTAGCGAGGGGAGGGGGGGGACCCAGTACTTC
-	TRBV6-1	TRBJ1-5	-	CASSDAGQSNQPQHF	TGTGCCAGCAGTGACGCAGGACAGAGTAATCAGCCCCAGCATTTT
-	TRBV7-8	TRBJ2-3	-	CASSPGRPGSTDTQYF	TGTGCCAGCAGCCCCGGCCGGCCGGGAAGCACAGATACGCAGTATTTT
-	TRBV6-6	TRBJ1-3	TRBD1	CASTPGTDSGNTIYF	TGTGCCAGCACTCCGGGGACAGACTCTGGAAACACCATATATTTT
-	TRBV5-4	TRBJ1-4	-	CASSLGRNEKLFF	TGTGCCAGCAGCTTGGGGCGGAATGAAAAACTGTTTTTT
-	TRBV6-4	TRBJ1-1	-	CASSVIHGNTEAFF	TGTGCCAGCAGTGTTATACATGGGAACACTGAAGCTTTCTTT
-	TRBV7-8	TRBJ1-6	-	CASSLGAASNSPLHF	TGTGCCAGCAGCTTAGGGGCAGCCTCTAATTCACCCCTCCACTTT
-	TRBV3-1/TRBV3-2	TRBJ2-3	-	CASSRGSGTDTQYF	TGTGCCAGCAGCCGAGGGTCTGGCACAGATACGCAGTATTTT
-	TRBV2	TRBJ2-2	-	CASVAGINTGELFF	TGTGCCAGCGTTGCCGGGATCAACACCGGGGAGCTGTTTTTT